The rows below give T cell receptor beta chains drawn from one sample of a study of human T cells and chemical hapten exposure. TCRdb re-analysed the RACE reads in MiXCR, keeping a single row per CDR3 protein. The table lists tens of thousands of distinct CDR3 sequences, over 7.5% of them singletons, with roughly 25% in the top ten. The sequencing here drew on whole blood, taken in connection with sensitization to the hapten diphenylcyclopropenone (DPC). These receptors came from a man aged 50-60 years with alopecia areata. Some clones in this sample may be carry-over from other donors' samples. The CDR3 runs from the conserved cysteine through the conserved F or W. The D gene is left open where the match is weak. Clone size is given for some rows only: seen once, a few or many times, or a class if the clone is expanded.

CASSGRGETQYF,TGTGCCAGCAGCGGGCGGGGAGAGACCCAGTACTTC,.,TRBV7-6,few,TRBJ2-5
CASRNRGNQPQHF,TGTGCCAGCAGGAACAGGGGAAATCAGCCCCAGCATTTT,TRBD1,TRBV28,many,TRBJ1-5
CASSLGAGGQETQYF,TGTGCCAGCAGCTTAGGGGCGGGAGGACAAGAGACCCAGTACTTC,TRBD2,TRBV7-9,.,TRBJ2-5
CASSHTSGTDTQYF,TGTGCCAGCAGCCATACTAGCGGCACAGATACGCAGTATTTT,TRBD2,TRBV3-1,few,TRBJ2-3
CASSAPGGGPNFRELFF,TGTGCCAGCAGTGCCCCCGGGGGGGGACCCAATTTCAGGGAGCTGTTTTTT,TRBD2,TRBV25-1,many,TRBJ2-2
CASRAPSGRAGKSDEQYF,TGTGCCAGCAGGGCTCCTAGCGGGAGGGCCGGGAAATCAGACGAGCAGTACTTC,TRBD2,TRBV6-1,many,TRBJ2-7
CASSLEAGGEQYF,TGTGCCAGCAGCTTAGAGGCAGGGGGCGAGCAGTACTTC,TRBD1,TRBV11-2,few,TRBJ2-7
CATSDGRDNQETQYF,TGTGCCACCAGTGATGGCCGGGACAACCAAGAGACCCAGTACTTC,.,TRBV24-1,few,TRBJ2-5
CSARGINQGETQYF,TGCAGTGCTAGAGGGATAAACCAGGGGGAGACCCAGTACTTC,.,TRBV20-1,many,TRBJ2-5
CASSYRGTFSYEQYF,TGTGCCAGCAGTTACCGCGGGACCTTCTCCTACGAGCAGTACTTC,.,TRBV6-5,.,TRBJ2-7
CASRPQGSTEAFF,TGTGCCAGCAGACCCCAGGGTAGCACTGAAGCTTTCTTT,.,TRBV27,few,TRBJ1-1
CASSPTTEETQYF,TGCGCCAGCAGCCCGACGACAGAAGAGACCCAGTACTTC,.,TRBV5-1,.,TRBJ2-5
CSVSLTGGAGSPLHF,TGCAGCGTTTCCCTCACAGGGGGCGCGGGGTCACCCCTCCACTTT,TRBD1,TRBV29-1,many,TRBJ1-6
CASSPKLSQYNSGANVLTF,TGTGCCAGCTCACCAAAATTGTCGCAGTACAACTCTGGGGCCAACGTCCTGACTTTC,.,TRBV18,.,TRBJ2-6
CASSPRDSSGNTIYF,TGTGCCAGCAGCCCCCGGGACAGCTCTGGAAACACCATATATTTT,TRBD1,TRBV7-2,few,TRBJ1-3
CASSLTGQGGYNEQFF,TGTGCCAGCAGCTTAACCGGTCAGGGGGGCTACAATGAGCAGTTCTTC,.,TRBV7-2,.,TRBJ2-1
CASSLGFSGNEQYF,TGTGCCAGCAGTTTAGGATTTTCGGGTAACGAGCAGTACTTC,.,TRBV12-3/TRBV12-4,.,TRBJ2-7
CASSLGVTQYF,TGTGCCAGCAGCTTAGGGGTGACCCAGTACTTC,.,TRBV7-9,.,TRBJ2-5
CASSPSVNYGYTF,TGTGCCAGCTCGCCCAGCGTCAACTATGGCTACACCTTC,.,TRBV18,.,TRBJ1-2
CASSFGQSTDTQYF,TGTGCCAGCAGCTTCGGGCAGAGCACAGATACGCAGTATTTT,.,TRBV7-9,many,TRBJ2-3
CSAQRGNEKLFF,TGCAGCGCCCAAAGAGGAAATGAAAAACTGTTTTTT,.,TRBV29-1,.,TRBJ1-4
CAISETGSRDTQYF,TGTGCCATCAGTGAGACAGGGTCAAGGGATACGCAGTATTTT,.,TRBV10-3,.,TRBJ2-3
CASSVRGDRVQGNEQFF,TGTGCCAGCAGCGTAAGGGGGGATCGGGTACAAGGCAATGAGCAGTTCTTC,.,TRBV9,.,TRBJ2-1
CASSVAGGSYNEQFF,TGTGCCAGCAGTGTAGCGGGAGGCTCCTACAATGAGCAGTTCTTC,TRBD2,TRBV6-4,.,TRBJ2-1
CASSLGSGGGNEQFF,TGTGCCAGCAGCTTAGGGTCTGGGGGCGGGAATGAGCAGTTCTTC,.,TRBV11-2,many,TRBJ2-1
CASSLGSGSGANVLTF,TGTGCCAGCAGCTTGGGAAGTGGCTCTGGGGCCAACGTCCTGACTTTC,.,TRBV5-4,many,TRBJ2-6
CASRTGQGTGELFF,TGTGCCAGCAGAACCGGACAGGGCACCGGGGAGCTGTTTTTT,TRBD1,TRBV28,few,TRBJ2-2
CASSLRQGGNEQFF,TGTGCCAGCAGCTTACGACAGGGGGGAAATGAGCAGTTCTTC,TRBD1,TRBV7-2,few,TRBJ2-1
CASSRTGVANTEAFF,TGTGCCAGCAGCCGGACAGGGGTTGCGAACACTGAAGCTTTCTTT,TRBD1,TRBV3-1,few,TRBJ1-1
CSVWDRGRETQYF,TGCAGCGTTTGGGACAGGGGGAGGGAGACCCAGTACTTC,TRBD1,TRBV29-1,medium-sized,TRBJ2-5
CASSLGPPTRADTQYF,TGTGCCAGCAGCTTAGGCCCCCCGACCAGGGCAGATACGCAGTATTTT,.,TRBV7-2,many,TRBJ2-3
CASSVANEQFF,TGTGCCAGCAGTGTTGCCAATGAGCAGTTCTTC,.,TRBV6-1,.,TRBJ2-1
CASSPGLSEYNEQFF,TGCGCCAGCAGCCCGGGACTATCCGAGTACAATGAGCAGTTCTTC,TRBD2,TRBV5-1,many,TRBJ2-1
CASSLDGGGVQETQYF,TGCGCCAGCAGCTTGGACGGGGGCGGGGTCCAAGAGACCCAGTACTTC,.,TRBV5-1,many,TRBJ2-5
CASSLTSSGRNEQFF,TGTGCCAGCAGCTTAACGTCTAGCGGAAGGAATGAGCAGTTCTTC,TRBD2,TRBV7-2,many,TRBJ2-1
CSAVIPGTGATDTQYF,TGCAGCGCCGTCATCCCCGGGACAGGGGCTACAGATACGCAGTATTTT,TRBD1,TRBV29-1,many,TRBJ2-3
CASSLGGTTNEKLFF,TGTGCCAGCAGCTTAGGGGGAACTACTAATGAAAAACTGTTTTTT,.,TRBV7-2,.,TRBJ1-4
CASSQVAGLVSGELFF,TGCGCCAGCAGCCAAGTCGCGGGACTAGTGTCCGGGGAGCTGTTTTTT,TRBD2,TRBV4-3,many,TRBJ2-2
CASSDGTGPYEQYF,TGTGCCAGCAGTGATGGGACAGGGCCGTACGAGCAGTACTTC,TRBD1,TRBV25-1,.,TRBJ2-7
CASGQMNSNQPQHF,TGTGCCAGCGGCCAGATGAATAGCAATCAGCCCCAGCATTTT,.,TRBV25-1,many,TRBJ1-5
CASSGAGHEEKLFF,TGCGCCAGCAGTGGGGCAGGGCATGAGGAAAAACTGTTTTTT,.,TRBV10-2,many,TRBJ1-4
CSGRMTLPEQFF,TGCAGCGGGAGAATGACCCTTCCGGAGCAGTTCTTC,.,TRBV29-1,many,TRBJ2-1
CSVAVGSTEAFF,TGCAGCGTTGCAGTGGGTAGCACTGAAGCTTTCTTT,.,TRBV29-1,many,TRBJ1-1
CSAGTANTEAFF,TGCAGCGCCGGGACGGCAAACACTGAAGCTTTCTTT,.,TRBV29-1,.,TRBJ1-1
CSAGSYNEQFF,TGCAGTGCTGGGAGCTACAATGAGCAGTTCTTC,.,TRBV20-1,.,TRBJ2-1